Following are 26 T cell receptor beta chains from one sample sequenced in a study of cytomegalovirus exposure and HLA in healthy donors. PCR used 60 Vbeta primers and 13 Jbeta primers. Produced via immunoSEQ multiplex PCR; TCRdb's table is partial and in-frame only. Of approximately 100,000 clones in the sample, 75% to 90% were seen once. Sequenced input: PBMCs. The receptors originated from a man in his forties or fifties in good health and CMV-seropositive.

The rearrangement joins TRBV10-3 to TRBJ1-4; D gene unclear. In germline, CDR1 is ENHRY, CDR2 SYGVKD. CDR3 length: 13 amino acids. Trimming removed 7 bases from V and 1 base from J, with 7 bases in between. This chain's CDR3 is CAIKPGTNEKLFF. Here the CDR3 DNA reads TGTGCCATCAAGCCGGGAACTAATGAAAAACTGTTTTTT.

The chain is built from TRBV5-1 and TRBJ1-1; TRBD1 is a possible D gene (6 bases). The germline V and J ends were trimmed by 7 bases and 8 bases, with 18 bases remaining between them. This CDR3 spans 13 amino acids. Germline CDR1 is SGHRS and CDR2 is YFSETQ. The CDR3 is CASGEGDRTEAFF. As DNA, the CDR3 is TGCGCCAGCGGGGAGGGTGACAGGACAGAAGCTTTCTTT.

As DNA, the CDR3 is TGTGCCAGCAGCTTAGCGGGACAGGGAGGTTGGCAGCCCCAGCATTTT. Protein: CASSLAGQGGWQPQHF. The chain carries TRBV7-2 and TRBJ1-5; the match to TRBD1 covers 9 bases. V lost 0 bases, J lost 7 bases, and 7 bases stayed unmatched. CDR1 and CDR2 (germline): SGHTA, FQGNSA. The CDR3 is 16 amino acids.

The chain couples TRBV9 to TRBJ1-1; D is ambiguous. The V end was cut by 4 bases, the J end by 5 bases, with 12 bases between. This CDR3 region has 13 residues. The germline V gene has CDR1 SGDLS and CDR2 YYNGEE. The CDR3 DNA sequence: TGTGCCAGCAGCTTAGGACCGACAACTGAAGCTTTCTTT. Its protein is CASSLGPTTEAFF.

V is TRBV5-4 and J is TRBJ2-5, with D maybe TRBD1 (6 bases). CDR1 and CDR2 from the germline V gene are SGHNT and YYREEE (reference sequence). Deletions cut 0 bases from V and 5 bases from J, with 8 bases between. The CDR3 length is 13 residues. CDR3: CASSLDQGETQYF. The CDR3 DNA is TGTGCCAGCAGCTTGGATCAGGGGGAGACCCAGTACTTC.

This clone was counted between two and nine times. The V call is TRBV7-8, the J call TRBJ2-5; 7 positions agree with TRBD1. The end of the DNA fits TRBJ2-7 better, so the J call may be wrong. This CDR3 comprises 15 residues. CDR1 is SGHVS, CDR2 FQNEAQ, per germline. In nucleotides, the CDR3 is TGTGCCAGCAGCTTATATGGGACAGACTCCTACGAGCAGTACTTC. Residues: CASSLYGTDSYEQYF.

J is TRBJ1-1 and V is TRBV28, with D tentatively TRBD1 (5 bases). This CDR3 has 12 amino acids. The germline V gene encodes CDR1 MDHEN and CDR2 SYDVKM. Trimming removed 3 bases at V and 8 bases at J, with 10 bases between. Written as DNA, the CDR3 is TGTGCCAGCAGTTTTTGGGGCGCCGAAGCTTTCTTT. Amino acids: CASSFWGAEAFF.

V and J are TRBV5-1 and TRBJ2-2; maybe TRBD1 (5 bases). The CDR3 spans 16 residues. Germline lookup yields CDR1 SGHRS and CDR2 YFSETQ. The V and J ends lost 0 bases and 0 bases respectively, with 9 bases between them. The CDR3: CASSLVGPANTGELFF. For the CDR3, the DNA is TGCGCCAGCAGCTTGGTGGGGCCCGCGAACACCGGGGAGCTGTTTTTT.

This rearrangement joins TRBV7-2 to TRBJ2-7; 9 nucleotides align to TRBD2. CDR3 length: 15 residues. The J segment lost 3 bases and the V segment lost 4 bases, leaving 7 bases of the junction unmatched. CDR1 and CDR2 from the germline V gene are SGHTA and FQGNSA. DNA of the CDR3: TGTGCCAGCAGCTGGGGACTAGCTCGTGTCTACGAGCAGTACTTC. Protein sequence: CASSWGLARVYEQYF.

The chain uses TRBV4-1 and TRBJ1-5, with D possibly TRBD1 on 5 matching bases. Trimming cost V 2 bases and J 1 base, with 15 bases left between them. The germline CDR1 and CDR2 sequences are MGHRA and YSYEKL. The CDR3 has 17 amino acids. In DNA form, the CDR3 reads TGCGCCAGCAGCCAACTCCCCCCGACAGAAAGCAATCAGCCCCAGCATTTT. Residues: CASSQLPPTESNQPQHF.

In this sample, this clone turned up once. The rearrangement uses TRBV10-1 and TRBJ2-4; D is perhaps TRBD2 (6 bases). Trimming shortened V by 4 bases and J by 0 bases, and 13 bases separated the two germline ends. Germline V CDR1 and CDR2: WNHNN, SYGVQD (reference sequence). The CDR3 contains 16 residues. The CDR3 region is CASSARGDLAKNIQYF. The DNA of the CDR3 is TGCGCCAGCAGTGCACGCGGGGATCTAGCCAAAAACATTCAGTACTTC.

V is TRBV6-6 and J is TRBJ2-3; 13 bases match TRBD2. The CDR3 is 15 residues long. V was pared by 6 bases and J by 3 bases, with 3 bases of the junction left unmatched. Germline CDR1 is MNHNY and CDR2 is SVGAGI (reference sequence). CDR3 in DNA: TGTGCCAGCAGAGGACTAGCGGGGGTGACAGATACGCAGTATTTT. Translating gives CASRGLAGVTDTQYF.

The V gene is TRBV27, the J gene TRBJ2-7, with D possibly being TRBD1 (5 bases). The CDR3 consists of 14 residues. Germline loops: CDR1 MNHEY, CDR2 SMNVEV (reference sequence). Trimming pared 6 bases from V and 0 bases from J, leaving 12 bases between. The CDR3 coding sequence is TGTGCCAGCAGCCAAAGCAGGGTCTCCTACGAGCAGTACTTC. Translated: CASSQSRVSYEQYF.

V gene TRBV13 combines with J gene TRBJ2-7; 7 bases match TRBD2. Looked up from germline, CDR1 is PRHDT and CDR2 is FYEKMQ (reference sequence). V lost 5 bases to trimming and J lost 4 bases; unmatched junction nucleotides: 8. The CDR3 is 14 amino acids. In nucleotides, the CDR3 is TGTGCCAGCAGCCCAATGGGTAGCGGGTACGAGCAGTACTTC. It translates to CASSPMGSGYEQYF.

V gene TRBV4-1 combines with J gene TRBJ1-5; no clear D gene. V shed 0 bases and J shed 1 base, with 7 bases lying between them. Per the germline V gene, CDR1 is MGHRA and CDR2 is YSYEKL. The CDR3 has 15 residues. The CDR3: CASSQDSGSNQPQHF. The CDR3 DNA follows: TGCGCCAGCAGCCAAGATTCGGGGAGCAATCAGCCCCAGCATTTT.

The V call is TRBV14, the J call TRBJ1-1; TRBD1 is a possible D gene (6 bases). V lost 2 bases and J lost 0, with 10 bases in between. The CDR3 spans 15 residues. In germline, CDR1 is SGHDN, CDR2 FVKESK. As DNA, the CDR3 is TGTGCCAGCAGCCAATCACAGGGATTGAACACTGAAGCTTTCTTT. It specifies CASSQSQGLNTEAFF.

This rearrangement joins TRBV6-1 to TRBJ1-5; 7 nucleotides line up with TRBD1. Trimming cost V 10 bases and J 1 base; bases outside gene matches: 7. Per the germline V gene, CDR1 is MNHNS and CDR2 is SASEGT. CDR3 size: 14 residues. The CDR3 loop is CATKGGGSNQPQHF. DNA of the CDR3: TGTGCCACGAAAGGGGGCGGCAGCAATCAGCCCCAGCATTTT.

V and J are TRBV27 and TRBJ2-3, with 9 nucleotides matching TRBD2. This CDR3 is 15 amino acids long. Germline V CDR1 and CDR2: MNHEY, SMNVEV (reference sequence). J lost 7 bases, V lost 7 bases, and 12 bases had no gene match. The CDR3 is CASTQIGLAPNTQYF. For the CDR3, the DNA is TGTGCCAGCACTCAGATTGGACTAGCGCCTAATACGCAGTATTTT.

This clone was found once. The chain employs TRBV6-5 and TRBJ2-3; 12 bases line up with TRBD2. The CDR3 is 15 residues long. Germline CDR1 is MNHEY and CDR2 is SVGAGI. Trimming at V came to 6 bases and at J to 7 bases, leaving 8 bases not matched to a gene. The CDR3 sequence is CASSILAGGIYTQYF. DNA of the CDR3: TGTGCCAGCAGCATACTAGCGGGAGGAATTTATACGCAGTATTTT.

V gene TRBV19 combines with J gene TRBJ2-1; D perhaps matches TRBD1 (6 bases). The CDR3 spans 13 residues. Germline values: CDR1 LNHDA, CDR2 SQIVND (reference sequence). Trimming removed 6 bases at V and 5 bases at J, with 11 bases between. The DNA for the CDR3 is TGTGCCAGTAGCCTGGACAGAGACAATGAGCAGTTCTTC. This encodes CASSLDRDNEQFF.

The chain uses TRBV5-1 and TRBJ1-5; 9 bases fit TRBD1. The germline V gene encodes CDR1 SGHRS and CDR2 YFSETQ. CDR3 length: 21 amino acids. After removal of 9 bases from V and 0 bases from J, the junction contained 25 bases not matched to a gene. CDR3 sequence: CATHESTHQDRGVNSNQPQHF. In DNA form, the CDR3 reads TGCGCCACCCATGAGTCAACCCATCAAGACAGGGGGGTTAATAGCAATCAGCCCCAGCATTTT.

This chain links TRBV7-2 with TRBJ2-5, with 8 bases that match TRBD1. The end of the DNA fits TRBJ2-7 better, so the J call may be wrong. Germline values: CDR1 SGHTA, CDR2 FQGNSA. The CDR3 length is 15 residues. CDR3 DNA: TGTGCCAGCAGCTTAGACGGGACAGGTTTCTACGAGCAGTACTTC. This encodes CASSLDGTGFYEQYF.

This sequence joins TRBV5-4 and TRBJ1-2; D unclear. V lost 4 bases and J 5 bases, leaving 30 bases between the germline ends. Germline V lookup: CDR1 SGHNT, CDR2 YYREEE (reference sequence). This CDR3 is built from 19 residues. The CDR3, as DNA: TGTGCCAGCAGCGCCGAATCGCACCGGTCGACTCCCCCAATTTATGGCTACACCTTC. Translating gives CASSAESHRSTPPIYGYTF.

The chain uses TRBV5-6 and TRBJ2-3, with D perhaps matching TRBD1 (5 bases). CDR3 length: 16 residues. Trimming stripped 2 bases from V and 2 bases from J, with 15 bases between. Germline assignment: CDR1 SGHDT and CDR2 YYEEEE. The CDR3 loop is CASSFTATVLTDTQYF. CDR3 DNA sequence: TGTGCCAGCAGCTTTACCGCGACAGTTCTCACAGATACGCAGTATTTT.

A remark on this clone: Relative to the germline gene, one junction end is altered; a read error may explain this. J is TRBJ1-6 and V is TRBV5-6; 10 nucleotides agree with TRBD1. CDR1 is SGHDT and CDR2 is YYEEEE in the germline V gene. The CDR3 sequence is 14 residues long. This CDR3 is CASNLGQGYSPLHF. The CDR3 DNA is TGTGCCAGCAACTTGGGACAGGGGTATTCACCCCTCCACTTT.

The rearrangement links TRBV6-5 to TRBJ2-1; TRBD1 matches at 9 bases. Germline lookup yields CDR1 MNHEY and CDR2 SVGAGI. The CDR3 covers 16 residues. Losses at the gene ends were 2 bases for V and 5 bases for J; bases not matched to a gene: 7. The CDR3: CASSYAGTGSHNEQFF. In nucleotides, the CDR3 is TGTGCCAGCAGTTACGCCGGGACAGGGTCCCACAATGAGCAGTTCTTC.